One and the same sample provided the 20 T cell receptor beta chains below, sequenced in a study of cytomegalovirus exposure and HLA in healthy donors. PCR amplification relied on 60 Vbeta primers (plus 13 Jbeta primers). Clones were sequenced by immunoSEQ multiplex PCR, and TCRdb holds only the in-frame ones, with some missing. The profile shows over 150,000 clones, roughly 78% of them singletons. Source material: PBMCs. Source of these receptors: a man aged 35 to 55 in good health and CMV-seronegative.

For the CDR3, the DNA is TGCGCCAGCAGGCGCGGGACGGCTGACCGCTACGAGCAGTACTTC. Translated, it gives CASRRGTADRYEQYF. This chain uses TRBV10-2 with TRBJ2-7, with D maybe TRBD2 (6 bases). V was shortened by 6 bases and J by 3 bases, with 18 bases between the two germline ends. CDR3 length equals 15 residues. In germline, CDR1 is WSHSY, CDR2 SAAADI.

This clone came up a few times. This rearrangement joins TRBV6-1 to TRBJ2-2, with D tentatively TRBD1 (5 bases). V dropped 2 bases and J dropped 1 base, with 8 bases sitting between them. Germline loops: CDR1 MNHNS, CDR2 SASEGT. This CDR3 is 15 amino acids long. The CDR3 DNA sequence: TGTGCCAGCAGTGAACACAGGAAGAACACCGGGGAGCTGTTTTTT. It codes for CASSEHRKNTGELFF.

This sequence joins TRBV6-5 and TRBJ1-6; perhaps TRBD1 as D (5 bases). V was clipped by 4 bases and J by 3 bases, with 7 bases between them. This CDR3 region has 14 residues. Germline V lookup: CDR1 MNHEY, CDR2 SVGAGI. The CDR3 nucleotides are TGTGCCAGCAGTTCGACAGTCTATAATTCACCCCTCCACTTT. This gives the protein CASSSTVYNSPLHF.

This clone was seen a few times. V and J are TRBV5-1 and TRBJ2-7; possibly TRBD2 for D (5 bases). Germline V gene sequence: CDR1 SGHRS, CDR2 YFSETQ. There are 15 residues in the CDR3. V was clipped by 4 bases and J by 7 bases, with 21 bases between them. The CDR3 sequence: CASSAGSATKEEQYF. CDR3 DNA sequence: TGCGCCAGCAGCGCTGGTAGCGCTACGAAGGAGGAGCAGTACTTC.

The chain carries TRBV5-1 and TRBJ1-3, with D tentatively TRBD1 (5 bases). The V gene lost 3 bases and the J gene lost 0 bases, with 13 bases spanning the gap. The CDR3 contains 16 residues. From germline, CDR1 is SGHRS and CDR2 YFSETQ. CDR3 sequence reads: CASSSTLGVSGNTIYF. In DNA form, the CDR3 reads TGCGCCAGCAGCTCCACTTTAGGGGTCTCTGGAAACACCATATATTTT.

This chain uses TRBV5-1 with TRBJ2-7; 7 nucleotides agree with TRBD1. The CDR3 runs to 14 residues. Germline CDR1 reads SGHRS; CDR2 reads YFSETQ. With 4 bases clipped from V and 2 bases from J, the junction kept 6 bases outside the gene matches. Here the CDR3 DNA reads TGCGCCAGCAGCAATCCGGGACAGCCCTACGAGCAGTACTTC. Its protein is CASSNPGQPYEQYF.

V gene TRBV28 combines with J gene TRBJ2-7; TRBD1 matches 11 bases. V was pared by 5 bases and J by 4 bases, with 10 bases of the junction left unmatched. CDR1 is MDHEN, CDR2 SYDVKM, per germline. The CDR3 contains 16 residues. CDR3 DNA: TGTGCCAGCAGTCCGCCGGGGACAGGGGGAAGGTACGAGCAGTACTTC. It codes for CASSPPGTGGRYEQYF.

The chain combines TRBV11-2 with TRBJ2-1, with D uncertain. The CDR3 spans 13 residues. V lost 0 bases, J lost 6 bases, and 6 bases lay in between. Germline CDR1 is SGHAT and CDR2 is FQNNGV. CDR3 region: CASSLEQINEQFF. In DNA, the CDR3 is TGTGCCAGCAGCTTAGAACAGATCAATGAGCAGTTCTTC.

The CDR3 sequence is CASRVGGLAGAAFF. CDR3 in DNA: TGTGCCAGCAGGGTAGGGGGCCTAGCGGGAGCTGCGTTCTTC. The gene calls are TRBV2 and TRBJ2-1; 10 bases fit TRBD2. J lost 15 bases, V lost 6 bases, and 14 bases had no gene match. Germline CDR1 and CDR2: SNHLY and FYNNEI. This CDR3 has 14 residues.

The chain recombines TRBV7-2 with TRBJ2-3, with a possible D match to TRBD2 (5 bases). Germline CDR1 is SGHTA and CDR2 is FQGNSA. Between the trimmed V and J ends, which lost 0 bases and 1 base, there was a span of 14 bases. The CDR3 has 17 amino acids. The CDR3 DNA is TGTGCCAGCAGCTTAGCTTCTCCGTCCGGGGGCACAGATACGCAGTATTTT. Residues: CASSLASPSGGTDTQYF.

The chain uses TRBV6-6 and TRBJ2-2, with 7 bases lining up with TRBD1. Looked up from germline, CDR1 is MNHNY and CDR2 is SVGAGI (reference sequence). The V and J ends lost 2 bases and 2 bases, in that order; junction bases with no gene match: 2. The CDR3 extends over 15 amino acids. CDR3 residues: CASSYRTGNTGELFF. The CDR3 bases are TGTGCCAGCAGTTACCGGACAGGAAACACCGGGGAGCTGTTTTTT.

The chain employs TRBV15 and TRBJ2-6; D might be TRBD1 (5 bases). Germline CDR1 reads LNHNV; CDR2 reads YYDKDF (reference sequence). V was pared by 0 bases and J by 1 base, with 7 bases between. The CDR3 totals 16 residues. CDR3 region: CATSREKGSGANVLTF. The CDR3 DNA reads as TGTGCCACCAGCAGAGAAAAGGGGTCTGGGGCCAACGTCCTGACTTTC.

The V gene is TRBV5-4, the J gene TRBJ1-2; D remains unclear. V was shortened by 0 bases and J by 3 bases, with 15 bases between the two germline ends. The CDR3 extends over 16 amino acids. Per germline, CDR1 SGHNT and CDR2 YYREEE (reference sequence). The CDR3 here is CASSLETDSLYYGYTF. In DNA, the CDR3 is TGTGCCAGCAGCTTGGAAACAGATTCGCTCTACTATGGCTACACCTTC.

The rearrangement links TRBV5-4 to TRBJ2-7; weak D call: TRBD1 (5 bases). This CDR3 comprises 13 residues. Trimming pared 2 bases from V and 4 bases from J, leaving 10 bases between. Germline V CDR1 and CDR2: SGHNT, YYREEE (reference sequence). CDR3 sequence: CASSFDRIYEQYF. The CDR3 coding sequence is TGTGCCAGCAGCTTTGACAGAATTTACGAGCAGTACTTC.

V gene TRBV11-1 combines with J gene TRBJ1-3, with D possibly matching TRBD1 (6 bases). V lost 5 bases, J lost 4 bases, and 15 bases lay in between. The germline gives CDR1 SGHAT, CDR2 FQDESV (reference sequence). The CDR3 length is 15 residues. The CDR3 here is CASSKIQGAGNTIYF. DNA for the CDR3: TGTGCCAGCAGCAAGATACAGGGAGCCGGAAACACCATATATTTT.

J is TRBJ2-2 and V is TRBV5-1, with a tentative D call TRBD1 (6 bases). Trimming removed 4 bases at V and 5 bases at J, with 18 bases between. Germline V CDR1 and CDR2: SGHRS, YFSETQ. CDR3 length: 16 amino acids. The CDR3 DNA sequence: TGCGCCAGCAGCGTGGACGGACAGACAAAAACCGGGGAGCTGTTTTTT. It encodes CASSVDGQTKTGELFF. Based on the CDR3 plus reference TRBV5-1 and TRBJ2-2, the full variable domain is KAGVTQTPRYLIKTRGQQVTLSCSPISGHRSVSWYQQTPGQGLQFLFEYFSETQRNKGNFPGRFSGRQFSNSRSEMNVSTLELGDSALYLCASSVDGQTKTGELFFGEGSRLTVL.

The rearrangement joins TRBV11-1 to TRBJ2-1; TRBD2 agrees at 12 bases. Losses at the gene ends were 5 bases for V and 7 bases for J; bases not matched to a gene: 12. Germline CDR1 SGHAT, CDR2 FQDESV (reference sequence). The CDR3 is made up of 17 amino acids. CDR3 bases: TGTGCCAGCAGCCGTCCCCAAACTAGCGGGAGGAGGAATGAGCAGTTCTTC. Translated: CASSRPQTSGRRNEQFF.

This chain connects TRBV19 to TRBJ2-5; tentative D call: TRBD2 (6 bases). V dropped 4 bases and J dropped 5 bases, with 20 bases sitting between them. The CDR3 length is 16 residues. The germline gives CDR1 LNHDA, CDR2 SQIVND (reference sequence). CDR3 sequence reads: CASSRKSGFDAETQYF. DNA for the CDR3: TGTGCCAGTAGTAGAAAGAGCGGGTTCGACGCGGAGACCCAGTACTTC.

This clone was recorded a few times. The chain uses TRBV28 and TRBJ1-2; maybe TRBD1 (6 bases). Germline assignment: CDR1 MDHEN and CDR2 SYDVKM. Trimming shortened V by 6 bases and J by 9 bases, and 14 bases separated the two germline ends. This CDR3 is built from 12 residues. This CDR3 is CASSTGTNRYTF. DNA for the CDR3: TGTGCCAGCAGCACAGGGACTAATCGCTACACCTTC.

The rearrangement joins TRBV6-5 to TRBJ2-2; 8 nucleotides line up with TRBD1. Germline CDR1 MNHEY, CDR2 SVGAGI. This CDR3 spans 16 amino acids. The trim removed 2 bases at V and 1 base at J, leaving 3 bases unmatched. The CDR3: CASSYNRGLNTGELFF. The CDR3 nucleotides are TGTGCCAGCAGTTACAACAGGGGGTTGAACACCGGGGAGCTGTTTTTT.